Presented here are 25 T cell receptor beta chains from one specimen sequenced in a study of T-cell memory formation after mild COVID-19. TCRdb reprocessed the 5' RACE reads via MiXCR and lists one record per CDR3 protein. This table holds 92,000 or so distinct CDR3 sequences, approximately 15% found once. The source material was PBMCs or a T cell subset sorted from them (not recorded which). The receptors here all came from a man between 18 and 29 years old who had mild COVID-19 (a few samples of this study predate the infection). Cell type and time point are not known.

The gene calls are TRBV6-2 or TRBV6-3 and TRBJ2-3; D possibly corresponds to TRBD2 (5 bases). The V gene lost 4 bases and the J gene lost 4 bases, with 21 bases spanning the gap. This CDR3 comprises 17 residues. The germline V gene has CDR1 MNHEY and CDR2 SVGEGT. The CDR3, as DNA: TGTGCCAGCAGTTTCACCTCGGACTCATGGGAACCAGATACGCAGTATTTT. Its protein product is CASSFTSDSWEPDTQYF.

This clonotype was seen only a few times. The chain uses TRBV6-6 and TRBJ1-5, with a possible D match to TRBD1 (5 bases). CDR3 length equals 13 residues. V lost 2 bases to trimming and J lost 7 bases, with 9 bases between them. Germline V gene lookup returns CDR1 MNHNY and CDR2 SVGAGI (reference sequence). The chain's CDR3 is CASSYGGIQPQHF. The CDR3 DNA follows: TGTGCCAGCAGTTACGGGGGAATCCAGCCCCAGCATTTT.

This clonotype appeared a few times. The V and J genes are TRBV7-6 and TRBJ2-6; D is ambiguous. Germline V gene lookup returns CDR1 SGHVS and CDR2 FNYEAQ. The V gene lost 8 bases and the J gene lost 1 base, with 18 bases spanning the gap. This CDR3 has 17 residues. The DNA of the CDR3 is TGTGCCAGCGGTCTATACACTTCCATTTCTGGGGCCAACGTCCTGACTTTC. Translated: CASGLYTSISGANVLTF.

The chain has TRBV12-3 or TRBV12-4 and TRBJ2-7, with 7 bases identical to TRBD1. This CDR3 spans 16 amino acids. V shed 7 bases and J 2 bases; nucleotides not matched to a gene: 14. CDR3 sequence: CASTSRIGGIAYEQYF. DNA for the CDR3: TGTGCCAGCACCTCCAGGATAGGGGGCATCGCCTACGAGCAGTACTTC.

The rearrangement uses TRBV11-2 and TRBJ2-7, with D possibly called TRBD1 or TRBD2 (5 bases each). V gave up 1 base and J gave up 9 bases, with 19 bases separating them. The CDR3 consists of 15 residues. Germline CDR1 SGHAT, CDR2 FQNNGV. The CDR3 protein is CASSLGSGDPFGQYV. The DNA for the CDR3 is TGTGCCAGCAGCTTAGGTTCTGGGGACCCCTTCGGGCAGTACGTC.

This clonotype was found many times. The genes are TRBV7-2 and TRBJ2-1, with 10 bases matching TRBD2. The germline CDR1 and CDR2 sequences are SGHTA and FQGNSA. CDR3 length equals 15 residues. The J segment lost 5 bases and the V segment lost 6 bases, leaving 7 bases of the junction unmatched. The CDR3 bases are TGTGCCAGCAGGTTGCTAGCGGGGGACAACAATGAGCAGTTCTTC. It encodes CASRLLAGDNNEQFF.

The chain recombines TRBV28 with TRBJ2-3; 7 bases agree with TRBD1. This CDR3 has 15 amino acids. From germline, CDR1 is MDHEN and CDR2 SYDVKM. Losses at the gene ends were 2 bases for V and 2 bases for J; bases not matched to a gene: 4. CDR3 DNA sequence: TGTGCCAGCAGTTTAACCGACAGGGCCACAGATACGCAGTATTTT. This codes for CASSLTDRATDTQYF.

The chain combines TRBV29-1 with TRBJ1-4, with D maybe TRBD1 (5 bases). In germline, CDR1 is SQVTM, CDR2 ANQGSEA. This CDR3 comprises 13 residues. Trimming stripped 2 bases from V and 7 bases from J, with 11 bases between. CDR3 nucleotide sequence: TGCAGCGTTGAAAAGGGGTCTGGTGAAAAACTGTTTTTT. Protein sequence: CSVEKGSGEKLFF.

The CDR3 DNA sequence: TGCGCCAGCAGCCCCCGAGACACCCGCCACGAGCAGTACTTC. This codes for CASSPRDTRHEQYF. The chain recombines TRBV4-1 with TRBJ2-7; the D is unclear. Trimming removed 4 bases from V and 5 bases from J, with 15 bases in between. The V gene's germline CDR1 is MGHRA and CDR2 YSYEKL. The CDR3 runs to 14 residues.

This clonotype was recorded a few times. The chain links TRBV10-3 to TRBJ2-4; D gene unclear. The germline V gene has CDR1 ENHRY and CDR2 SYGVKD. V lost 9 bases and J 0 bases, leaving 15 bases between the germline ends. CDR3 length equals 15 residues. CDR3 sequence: CAISQPSIAKNIQYF. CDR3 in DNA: TGTGCCATTAGTCAGCCCTCTATAGCCAAAAACATTCAGTACTTC.

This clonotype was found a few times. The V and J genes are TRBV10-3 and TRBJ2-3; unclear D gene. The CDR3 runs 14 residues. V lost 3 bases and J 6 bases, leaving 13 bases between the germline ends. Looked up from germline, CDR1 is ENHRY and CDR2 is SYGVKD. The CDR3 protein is CAISDPETGDTQYF. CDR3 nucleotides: TGTGCCATCAGTGACCCTGAAACCGGGGATACGCAGTATTTT.

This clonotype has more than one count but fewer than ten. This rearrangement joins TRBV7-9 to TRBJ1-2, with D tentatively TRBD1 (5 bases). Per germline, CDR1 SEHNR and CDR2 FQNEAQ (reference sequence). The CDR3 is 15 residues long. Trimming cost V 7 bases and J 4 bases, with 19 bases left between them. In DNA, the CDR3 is TGTGCCAGCACCCCAGGGTCGAGGGCTGGCTATGGCTACACCTTC. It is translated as CASTPGSRAGYGYTF.

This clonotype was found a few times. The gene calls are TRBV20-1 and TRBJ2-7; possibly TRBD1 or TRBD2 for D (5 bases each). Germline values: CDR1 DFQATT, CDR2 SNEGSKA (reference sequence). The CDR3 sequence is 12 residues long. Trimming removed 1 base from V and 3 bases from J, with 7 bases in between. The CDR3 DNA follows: TGCAGTGCTAGAGGGGGGATCTACGAGCAGTACTTC. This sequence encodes CSARGGIYEQYF.

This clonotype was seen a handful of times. As DNA, the CDR3 is TGTGCCAGCCTCCGGGACTTCCTGACCGGGGAGCTGTTTTTT. Translating gives CASLRDFLTGELFF. The V and J genes are TRBV7-6 and TRBJ2-2, with a tentative D call TRBD2 (6 bases). The V end was cut by 8 bases, the J end by 5 bases, with 15 bases between. The CDR3 loop spans 14 amino acids. Per germline, CDR1 SGHVS and CDR2 FNYEAQ.

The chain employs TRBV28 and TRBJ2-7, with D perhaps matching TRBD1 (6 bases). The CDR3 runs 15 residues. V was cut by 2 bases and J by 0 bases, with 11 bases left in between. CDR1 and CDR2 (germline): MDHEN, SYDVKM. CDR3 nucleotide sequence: TGTGCCAGCAGTTTAACAGGGATCGGCTCCTACGAGCAGTACGTC. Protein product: CASSLTGIGSYEQYV.

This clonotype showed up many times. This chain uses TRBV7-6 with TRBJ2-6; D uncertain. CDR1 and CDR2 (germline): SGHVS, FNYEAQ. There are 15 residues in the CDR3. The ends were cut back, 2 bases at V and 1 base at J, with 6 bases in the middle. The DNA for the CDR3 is TGTGCCAGCAGCTTATTCCCTTCTGGGGCCAACGTCCTGACTTTC. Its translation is CASSLFPSGANVLTF.

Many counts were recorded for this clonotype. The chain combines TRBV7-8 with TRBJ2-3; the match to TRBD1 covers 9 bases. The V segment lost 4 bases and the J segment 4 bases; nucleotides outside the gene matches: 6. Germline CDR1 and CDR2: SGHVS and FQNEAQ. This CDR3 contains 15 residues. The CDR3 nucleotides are TGTGCCAGCAGCTACTTGGGACAGGGTTCAGATACGCAGTATTTT. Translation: CASSYLGQGSDTQYF.

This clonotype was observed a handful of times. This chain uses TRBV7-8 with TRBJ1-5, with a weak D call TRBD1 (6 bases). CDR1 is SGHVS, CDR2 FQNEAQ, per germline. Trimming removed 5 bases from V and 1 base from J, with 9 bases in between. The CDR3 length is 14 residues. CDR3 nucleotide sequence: TGTGCCAGCAGCGCCACAGGGAGCAATCAGCCCCAGCATTTT. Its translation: CASSATGSNQPQHF.

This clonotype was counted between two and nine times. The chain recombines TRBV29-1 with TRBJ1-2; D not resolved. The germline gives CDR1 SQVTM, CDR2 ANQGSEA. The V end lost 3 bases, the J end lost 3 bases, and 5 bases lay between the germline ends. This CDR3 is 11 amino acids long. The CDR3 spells CSVEEDYGYTF. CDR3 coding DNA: TGCAGCGTTGAGGAGGACTATGGCTACACCTTC.

CDR3 sequence: CASSYGTESSPAYNEQFF. CDR3 coding DNA: TGTGCCAGCAGTTACGGGACGGAGAGTTCTCCTGCGTACAATGAGCAGTTCTTC. This chain links TRBV6-6 with TRBJ2-1; D could derive from TRBD1 or TRBD2 (5 bases each). The CDR3 covers 18 residues. Trimming removed 2 bases from V and 4 bases from J, with 21 bases in between. Germline V lookup: CDR1 MNHNY, CDR2 SVGAGI (reference sequence).

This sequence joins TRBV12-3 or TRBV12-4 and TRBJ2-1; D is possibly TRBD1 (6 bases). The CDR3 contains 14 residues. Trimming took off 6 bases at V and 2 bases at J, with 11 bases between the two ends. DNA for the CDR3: TGTGCCAGCAGAAAGGACAGAGCCTACAATGAGCAGTTCTTC. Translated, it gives CASRKDRAYNEQFF.

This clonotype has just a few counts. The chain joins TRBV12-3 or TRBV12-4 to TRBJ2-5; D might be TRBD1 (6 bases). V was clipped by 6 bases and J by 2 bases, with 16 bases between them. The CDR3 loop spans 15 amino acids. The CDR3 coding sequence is TGTGCCAGCAGGCCTTCGACAGGAGGACAAGAGACCCAGTACTTC. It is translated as CASRPSTGGQETQYF.

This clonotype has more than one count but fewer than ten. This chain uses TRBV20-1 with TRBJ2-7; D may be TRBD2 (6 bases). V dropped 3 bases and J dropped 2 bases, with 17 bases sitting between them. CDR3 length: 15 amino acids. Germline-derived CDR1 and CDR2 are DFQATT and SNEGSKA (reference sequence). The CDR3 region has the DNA TGCAGTGCTAGTAAGGGACTCGTAAGACCCTACGAGCAGTACTTC. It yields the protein CSASKGLVRPYEQYF.

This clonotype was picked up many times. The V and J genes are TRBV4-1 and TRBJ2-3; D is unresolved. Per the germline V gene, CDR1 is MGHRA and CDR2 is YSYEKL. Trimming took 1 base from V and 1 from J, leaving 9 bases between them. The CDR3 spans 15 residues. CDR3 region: CASSQGSDGTDTQYF. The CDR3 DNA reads TGCGCCAGCAGCCAAGGCTCGGATGGCACAGATACGCAGTATTTT.

The CDR3 protein is CASSSGVMGAGRTHEQYV. Written as DNA, the CDR3 is TGTGCCAGCAGCTCGGGGGTCATGGGGGCAGGGAGAACCCACGAGCAGTACGTC. The chain joins TRBV11-2 to TRBJ2-7; D assignment may be TRBD1 or TRBD2 (6 bases each). Trimming removed 4 bases from V and 5 bases from J, with 27 bases in between. CDR3 length: 18 residues. CDR1 SGHAT and CDR2 FQNNGV come from the germline V gene.